This TCR delta chain was observed in a study of γδ T cells in repeated Plasmodium falciparum infection. Study-wide results and limits: Repeated controlled infections reportedly drove waves of new clonotype selection in Vdelta2-negative, mostly Vdelta1+, gammadelta repertoires. Over time and infection, Vgamma9/Vdelta2+ repertoires remained highly stable and polyclonal.

Notes on this clone: Antigen unknown. Possible read error: a much larger clone is one base away.

Both TRG and TRD chains were sequenced from each sorted sample. TCRdb reprocessed the multiplex PCR reads using CATT. The table records roughly 86,000 delta-chain clones, 1.4% to 1.5% of them present only once. The CDR3 is 19 residues long. The V gene lost 1 base and the J gene lost 2 bases, with 23 bases spanning the gap. Germline loops: CDR1 TSWWSYY, CDR2 QGS. Gammadelta T cells were flow-sorted from PBMC into Vgamma9/Vdelta2+ and Vdelta2-negative populations for bulk analysis. Sequenced material: gamma-delta T cells from blood. The rearrangement uses TRDV1 and TRDJ1; D tentatively fits TRDD2 or TRDD3 (5 bases each). No J segment appears in TCRdb, so it was assigned here by matching the sequence to germline. This sequence originates from a pool of human donors (malaria-infected and uninfected, not separated). This CDR3 reads CALGEPGGPTSVTTDKLIF. The CDR3 DNA sequence: TGTGCTCTTGGGGAACCGGGGGGGCCTACGTCAGTCACTACCGATAAACTCATCTTT.